The 21 T cell receptor beta chains listed next were all sequenced from one sample in a study of OX40 agonist ivuxolimab in advanced cancers. Here immunoSEQ multiplex PCR was the method, and the copy in TCRdb shows in-frame clones only, minus some. The profile shows roughly 49,000 clones, around 84% of them singletons. This material consisted of CD4+ or CD8+ T cells sorted from blood, taken in a trial of the OX40 agonist ivuxolimab. The source is an adult with an advanced solid tumor such as melanoma, head and neck, liver or kidney cancer.

This chain links TRBV2 with TRBJ2-3, with D tentatively TRBD2 (5 bases). Between the trimmed V and J ends, which lost 4 bases and 0 bases, there was a span of 17 bases. CDR3 length equals 17 residues. Looked up from germline, CDR1 is SNHLY and CDR2 is FYNNEI. The CDR3, as DNA: TGTGCCAGCAGTGGGATACGAGCGGTCGCTAGCACAGATACGCAGTATTTT. It encodes CASSGIRAVASTDTQYF.

The rearrangement links TRBV9 to TRBJ1-3; perhaps TRBD1 as D (5 bases). The germline V gene encodes CDR1 SGDLS and CDR2 YYNGEE. The CDR3 loop spans 15 amino acids. V dropped 4 bases and J dropped 0 bases, with 11 bases sitting between them. The CDR3 here is CASSTGHTSGNTIYF. For the CDR3, the DNA is TGTGCCAGCAGCACCGGACACACCTCTGGAAACACCATATATTTT.

The V and J genes are TRBV9 and TRBJ1-2; D gene uncertain. There are 13 residues in the CDR3. The germline CDR1 and CDR2 sequences are SGDLS and YYNGEE. V gave up 0 bases and J gave up 7 bases, with 10 bases separating them. In DNA form, the CDR3 reads TGTGCCAGCAGCGTAGACGGAGGGAGTGGCTACACCTTC. It encodes CASSVDGGSGYTF.

This clone was counted once. The J gene is TRBJ1-1, the V gene TRBV7-7; D is ambiguous. Germline CDR1 is SSHAT and CDR2 is FNYEAQ (reference sequence). The CDR3 totals 13 residues. For the CDR3, the DNA is TGTGCTAGCGGAAAATCCCGGGACACTGAAGCTTTCTTT. As protein: CASGKSRDTEAFF.

The chain combines TRBV9 with TRBJ2-3, with TRBD1 identical over 11 bases. The germline CDR1 and CDR2 sequences are SGDLS and YYNGEE. Trimming at V came to 3 bases and at J to 6 bases, leaving 9 bases not matched to a gene. The CDR3 length is 16 residues. As DNA, the CDR3 is TGTGCCAGCAGCGGAGGACAGGGGGCTTTTGGGGATACGCAGTATTTT. It is translated as CASSGGQGAFGDTQYF.

This chain links TRBV2 with TRBJ1-5; possibly TRBD1 for D (5 bases). The V gene's germline CDR1 is SNHLY and CDR2 FYNNEI. The CDR3 is 16 amino acids. The V and J ends lost 4 bases and 3 bases respectively, with 16 bases between them. CDR3 bases: TGTGCCAGCAGTGGGCAAACACAGGTATACAATCAGCCCCAGCATTTT. This codes for CASSGQTQVYNQPQHF.

The rearrangement links TRBV28 to TRBJ2-4; a possible D gene is TRBD1 (6 bases). V shed 6 bases and J shed 2 bases, with 11 bases lying between them. This CDR3 has 14 residues. The germline V gene encodes CDR1 MDHEN and CDR2 SYDVKM. The CDR3 coding sequence is TGTGCCAGCAGACCCACAGGGTCCAAAAACATTCAGTACTTC. As protein: CASRPTGSKNIQYF.

J is TRBJ1-3 and V is TRBV9; weak D call: TRBD1 (5 bases). Germline V gene data show CDR1 as SGDLS and CDR2 as YYNGEE. This CDR3 has 15 amino acids. Trimming removed 3 bases at V and 6 bases at J, with 16 bases between. This CDR3 is CASSAGVITLNTIYF. DNA of the CDR3: TGTGCCAGCAGCGCGGGGGTAATAACTTTAAACACCATATATTTT.

This chain links TRBV7-2 with TRBJ1-6; TRBD1 might be the D (6 bases). This CDR3 contains 18 residues. V lost 1 base and J 5 bases, leaving 18 bases between the germline ends. CDR1 and CDR2 (germline): SGHTA, FQGNSA. The CDR3 region is CASSLGVTQGGHNSPLHF. The CDR3 DNA reads as TGTGCCAGCAGCTTAGGGGTCACACAGGGTGGCCATAATTCACCCCTCCACTTT.

The V gene is TRBV5-6, the J gene TRBJ2-7, with a tentative D call TRBD1 (6 bases). The CDR3 has 15 residues. Trimming shortened V by 7 bases and J by 2 bases, and 19 bases separated the two germline ends. CDR1 is SGHDT and CDR2 is YYEEEE in the germline V gene. CDR3 sequence (DNA): TGTGCCAGCTATTATACCCCGGACAGCCCCTACGAGCAGTACTTC. Translated, it gives CASYYTPDSPYEQYF. Full variable domain (remainder filled in from reference TRBV5-6 and TRBJ2-7): DAGVTQSPTHLIKTRGQQVTLRCSPKSGHDTVSWYQQALGQGPQFIFQYYEEEERQRGNFPDRFSGHQFPNYSSELNVNALLLGDSALYLCASYYTPDSPYEQYFGPGTRLTVT.

The chain carries TRBV27 and TRBJ1-2, with D perhaps matching TRBD1 (5 bases). This CDR3 region has 16 residues. Germline V CDR1 and CDR2: MNHEY, SMNVEV (reference sequence). Trimming took off 5 bases at V and 8 bases at J, with 24 bases between the two ends. CDR3 DNA sequence: TGTGCCAGCAGTCTTGGGGTCTCAGTCGACAGTAAAGGCTACACCTTC. Translating gives CASSLGVSVDSKGYTF.

This clone has just one count. This chain links TRBV25-1 with TRBJ2-7; 9 nucleotides align to TRBD1. The length of the CDR3 is 14 residues. V was clipped by 5 bases and J by 5 bases; unmatched bases: 7. CDR1 and CDR2 from the germline V gene are MGHDK and SYGVNS. The CDR3 sequence: CASSKGTGSHEQYF. CDR3 in DNA: TGTGCCAGCAGTAAAGGGACAGGGAGCCACGAGCAGTACTTC.

This clone has just one count. The V gene is TRBV7-2, the J gene TRBJ2-7; 11 bases align to TRBD1. This CDR3 has 19 amino acids. After removal of 5 bases from V and 3 bases from J, the junction contained 18 bases not matched to a gene. Germline values: CDR1 SGHTA, CDR2 FQGNSA. The CDR3 region is CASSRIGRTGGEGGYEQYF. Here the CDR3 DNA reads TGTGCCAGCAGCCGTATCGGCAGGACAGGGGGCGAAGGAGGCTACGAGCAGTACTTC.

Note on this clone: The sample holds other DNA sequences that translate to the same CDR3. J is TRBJ2-3 and V is TRBV5-1; D gene uncertain. Germline V CDR1 and CDR2: SGHRS, YFSETQ. CDR3 length: 14 amino acids. Trimming took off 0 bases at V and 0 bases at J, with 5 bases between the two ends. CDR3 nucleotide sequence: TGCGCCAGCAGCTTGGGCGTGAGCACAGATACGCAGTATTTT. This codes for CASSLGVSTDTQYF.

The gene calls are TRBV27 and TRBJ2-2; no reliable D call. Germline CDR1 reads MNHEY; CDR2 reads SMNVEV (reference sequence). V was pared by 3 bases and J by 5 bases, with 13 bases between. The CDR3 covers 15 residues. CDR3 in DNA: TGTGCCAGCAGTTTCTCTGACGACCTAACCGGGGAGCTGTTTTTT. Translated: CASSFSDDLTGELFF.

The V gene is TRBV11-2, the J gene TRBJ2-7; no reliable D call. The V end was cut by 5 bases, the J end by 3 bases, with 8 bases between. This CDR3 contains 12 residues. Germline lookup yields CDR1 SGHAT and CDR2 FQNNGV. CDR3 sequence reads: CASSAKIYEQYF. Written as DNA, the CDR3 is TGTGCCAGCAGCGCAAAAATCTACGAGCAGTACTTC.

This clone was seen once. The gene calls are TRBV7-9 and TRBJ1-1, with D uncertain. V lost 4 bases, J lost 3 bases, and 12 bases lay in between. The CDR3 runs 14 residues. Germline CDR1 is SEHNR and CDR2 is FQNEAQ (reference sequence). CDR3 coding DNA: TGTGCCAGCAGCTCCTTTCCAGCCTACACTGAAGCTTTCTTT. This sequence encodes CASSSFPAYTEAFF.

V is TRBV7-6 and J is TRBJ2-3; D remains unclear. V was cut by 5 bases and J by 3 bases, with 9 bases left in between. The CDR3 is 13 residues long. Germline values: CDR1 SGHVS, CDR2 FNYEAQ. The CDR3 nucleotides read TGTGCCAGCAGCCCCAGTAATACAGATACGCAGTATTTT. Its protein is CASSPSNTDTQYF.

J is TRBJ2-7 and V is TRBV9; D is uncertain. Germline V gene sequence: CDR1 SGDLS, CDR2 YYNGEE. CDR3 size: 14 residues. V dropped 0 bases and J dropped 3 bases, with 10 bases sitting between them. In DNA, the CDR3 is TGTGCCAGCAGCGTAGAAGAAGGGATCTACGAGCAGTACTTC. Amino acid sequence: CASSVEEGIYEQYF.

The rearrangement joins TRBV7-2 to TRBJ2-3, with D possibly being TRBD2 (5 bases). Per germline, CDR1 SGHTA and CDR2 FQGNSA. The V end lost 1 base, the J end lost 3 bases, and 11 bases lay between the germline ends. The CDR3 is 15 residues long. This chain's CDR3 is CASSLDGKRTDTQYF. The CDR3 DNA sequence: TGTGCCAGCAGCTTAGACGGGAAGAGGACAGATACGCAGTATTTT.

The chain has TRBV28 and TRBJ2-7; 8 bases match TRBD2. The CDR3 extends over 14 amino acids. Losses at the gene ends were 8 bases for V and 0 bases for J; bases not matched to a gene: 6. The germline V gene has CDR1 MDHEN and CDR2 SYDVKM. The CDR3 here is CASPPSGSSYEQYF. CDR3 bases: TGTGCCAGCCCCCCCAGCGGGAGCTCCTACGAGCAGTACTTC.